These 16 T cell receptor beta chains share one sample of origin, sequenced in a study of CD8 T cells in ankylosing spondylitis (dated by TCRdb to about 2017). The library relied on 5' RACE. Sequencing was performed on an Illumina HiSeq 2500. The public sequencing data were trimmed at Q25 with fastp and processed into clonotypes with MiXCR by TCRdb, which kept only in-frame beta chains. Entries are consolidated by CDR3 protein sequence, retaining the most common genes and DNA. For this sample the table gives 250,000 or so distinct CDR3 sequences, of which about 10% were detected only once. About 6.8% of the sample is held by the ten biggest clonotypes. Sequenced sample: blood, either unsorted or a sorted T cell fraction (not recorded which). The source is a male donor with ankylosing spondylitis or in good health (not recorded which).

The chain links TRBV7-9 to TRBJ2-3; D is unclear. CDR1 is SEHNR, CDR2 FQNEAQ, per germline (reference sequence). V was clipped by 1 base and J by 1 base, with 6 bases between them. The CDR3 is made up of 14 amino acids. The CDR3 sequence is CASSLVQRTDTQYF. For the CDR3, the DNA is TGTGCCAGCAGCTTAGTACAGCGCACAGATACGCAGTATTTT.

Ten or more counts support this clonotype. This chain links TRBV6-1 with TRBJ1-5, with TRBD1 as a possible D gene (5 bases). The germline V and J ends were trimmed by 6 bases and 11 bases, with 23 bases remaining between them. This CDR3 has 15 amino acids. CDR1 is MNHNS, CDR2 SASEGT, per germline. Here the CDR3 DNA reads TGTGCCAGCAGCCCCGGCGGGGGAAATAGTCTGTCCCAGCATTTT. Translating gives CASSPGGGNSLSQHF.

A few counts support this clonotype. The rearrangement uses TRBV11-2 and TRBJ2-5; tentatively, D is TRBD1 (6 bases). Germline values: CDR1 SGHAT, CDR2 FQNNGV. V was clipped by 5 bases and J by 1 base, with 11 bases between them. This CDR3 is built from 14 residues. CDR3 DNA: TGTGCCAGCAGCCGCCGGACAGTCCAAGAGACCCAGTACTTC. Protein sequence: CASSRRTVQETQYF.

This clonotype turned up a few times. The V call is TRBV7-9, the J call TRBJ2-7; perhaps TRBD1 as D (5 bases). Germline V gives CDR1 SEHNR, CDR2 FQNEAQ (reference sequence). Trimming removed 1 base at V and 5 bases at J, with 12 bases between. The CDR3 loop spans 14 amino acids. CDR3 sequence reads: CASSLGGEVDEQYF. The CDR3 nucleotides read TGTGCCAGCAGCTTAGGGGGCGAGGTGGACGAGCAGTACTTC.

The chain links TRBV3-1 to TRBJ1-3; TRBD1 matches at 9 bases. Germline V CDR1 and CDR2: LGHDT, YNNKEL (reference sequence). The CDR3 totals 18 residues. The ends lost 2 bases at V and 0 bases at J; junction bases unmatched: 8. For the CDR3, the DNA is TGTGCCAGCAGCCAATGGATGGGACAGGGATTCTCTGGAAACACCATATATTTT. Protein product: CASSQWMGQGFSGNTIYF.

This clonotype was recorded many times. V usage is TRBV9 and J usage is TRBJ2-2; no firm D call. Germline lookup yields CDR1 SGDLS and CDR2 YYNGEE. V lost 1 base, J lost 2 bases, and 6 bases lay in between. The CDR3 has 14 residues. CDR3 in DNA: TGTGCCAGCAGCGTACACAGCAACACCGGGGAGCTGTTTTTT. This encodes CASSVHSNTGELFF.

This clonotype appeared many times. The rearrangement uses TRBV7-9 and TRBJ2-7, with a possible D match to TRBD1 (5 bases). Per germline, CDR1 SEHNR and CDR2 FQNEAQ (reference sequence). Deletions cut 1 base from V and 2 bases from J, with 9 bases between. CDR3 length equals 14 residues. The CDR3 region is CASSLDRTTYEQYF. CDR3 DNA sequence: TGTGCCAGCAGCTTAGACAGGACAACCTACGAGCAGTACTTC.

This clonotype was recorded many times. V gene TRBV24-1 combines with J gene TRBJ2-1; 10 nucleotides align to TRBD2. The CDR3 has 15 residues. V shed 6 bases, J shed 5 bases, and the junction held 6 bases outside the gene matches. Per germline, CDR1 KGHDR and CDR2 SFDVKD. CDR3 nucleotide sequence: TGTGCCACCAGTCAAAGCGGGAGGGCCCACAATGAGCAGTTCTTC. It codes for CATSQSGRAHNEQFF.

The chain is built from TRBV7-9 and TRBJ2-3; 7 positions match TRBD1. The CDR3 has 16 amino acids. Germline V gives CDR1 SEHNR, CDR2 FQNEAQ (reference sequence). V shed 3 bases, J shed 0 bases, and the junction held 6 bases outside the gene matches. The CDR3 loop reads CASSFGQALSTDTQYF. The DNA of the CDR3 is TGTGCCAGCAGCTTTGGACAGGCCCTTAGCACAGATACGCAGTATTTT.

The V gene is TRBV4-1, the J gene TRBJ1-6, with 7 positions matching TRBD1. CDR3 length: 16 residues. The germline gives CDR1 MGHRA, CDR2 YSYEKL. Trimming at V came to 6 bases and at J to 9 bases, leaving 14 bases not matched to a gene. The CDR3 DNA is TGCGCCAGCAGTCCTTCAGACGGGACAGTGGGTTCACCCCTCCACTTT. Its protein is CASSPSDGTVGSPLHF.

This clonotype was picked up a small number of times. The chain uses TRBV6-2 or TRBV6-3 and TRBJ2-3; 8 nucleotides align to TRBD2. The CDR3 extends over 15 amino acids. The V gene end was trimmed by 0 bases and the J gene end by 4 bases; junction bases not matched to a gene: 3. CDR1 MNHEY and CDR2 SVGEGT come from the germline V gene. The CDR3 DNA reads as TGTGCCAGCAGTTACTCTAGCGGGACTCCAGATACGCAGTATTTT. This codes for CASSYSSGTPDTQYF.

The chain has TRBV7-3 and TRBJ2-7; perhaps TRBD1 as D (5 bases). The CDR3 covers 14 residues. V was trimmed by 0 bases and J by 3 bases, leaving 9 bases between them. CDR1 is SGHTA and CDR2 is FQGTGA in the germline V gene. CDR3 amino acids: CASSLTSQGYEQYF. The CDR3 DNA follows: TGTGCCAGCAGCTTAACGAGCCAGGGCTACGAGCAGTACTTC.

At least ten counts were recorded for this clonotype. The rearrangement uses TRBV29-1 and TRBJ1-2; D is undetermined. V dropped 4 bases and J dropped 1 base, with 7 bases sitting between them. Germline values: CDR1 SQVTM, CDR2 ANQGSEA. The CDR3 extends over 12 amino acids. The CDR3 loop reads CSVGSYNYGYTF. The CDR3 DNA follows: TGCAGCGTTGGGAGTTATAACTATGGCTACACCTTC. Based on the CDR3 plus reference TRBV29-1 and TRBJ1-2, the full variable domain is SAVISQKPSRDICQRGTSLTIQCQVDSQVTMMFWYRQQPGQSLTLIATANQGSEATYESGFVIDKFPISRPNLTFSTLTVSNMSPEDSSIYLCSVGSYNYGYTFGSGTRLTVV.

As to this clonotype: This could be a read error, since a much larger clone is one nucleotide away. The CDR3 DNA reads TGTGCCAGCAGTGAAGACAGATATGGCTGCACCTTC. This encodes CASSEDRYGCTF. This chain uses TRBV25-1 with TRBJ1-2, with TRBD1 as a possible D gene (5 bases). Germline V gene data show CDR1 as MGHDK and CDR2 as SYGVNS. This CDR3 has 12 residues.

This clonotype was detected ten times or more. The V and J genes are TRBV20-1 and TRBJ1-1; D perhaps matches TRBD1 (6 bases). Germline lookup yields CDR1 DFQATT and CDR2 SNEGSKA (reference sequence). The CDR3 is 16 residues long. V lost 0 bases, J lost 0 bases, and 14 bases lay in between. The CDR3 bases are TGCAGTGCTAGAGAACAGGGCTCTTTTTTGAACACTGAAGCTTTCTTT. This translates into CSAREQGSFLNTEAFF.

This clonotype came up many times. The V gene is TRBV12-3 or TRBV12-4, the J gene TRBJ1-1, with D possibly being TRBD1 (6 bases). Trimming stripped 6 bases from V and 4 bases from J, with 12 bases between. The CDR3 is 13 residues long. CDR3 DNA: TGTGCCAGCAGCCTAACAGGGATCACTGAAGCTTTCTTT. Protein sequence: CASSLTGITEAFF.